The present entry profiles one T cell receptor (beta chain) with its context. This clone was counted a single time. Its antigen remains undetermined. Per-nucleotide qualities are absent, and no much larger clonotype sits a single base away. Inclusive of the bounding cysteine and phenylalanine, the CDR3 is 14 residues long. The kept DNA is CDR3 alone, 42 bases in frame from the first base. At the junction V is shortened by 0 bases and J by 2 bases, with 7 bases in between. CDR1 and CDR2 (MGHRA, YSYEKL) derive from the germline V gene. This specimen comes from a study of shared clonotypes between healthy human individuals (TCRdb year 2020). About the full investigation: Two women and three men aged 18 to 49 years were included in the cohort. Per donor, three plates each were used for CD4 naive and CD4 memory, two for CD8 naive, and one for CD8 memory. Blood TCR repertoires of five healthy adults were deeply sequenced to estimate repertoire size and the extent of clonotype sharing between individuals. Different laboratories and diverse techniques were used to prepare libraries and sequence TCR repertoires, to increase sequencing depth and limit assay-specific biases. Leukapheresis yielded between about 0.94 and 8.9 billion PBMCs per donor. The investigation overall reported the following: Incomplete sequencing was indicated by rarefaction of sorted-subset datasets, despite the large sequencing depth. Compared with non-shared clonotypes, clonotypes shared by all four sorted-subset donors had higher generation probabilities. Larger estimated clonotype richness was generally found for naive subsets than for memory subsets. Sampling was restricted to blood, and TCR repertoires in tissues likely differ from the TCR repertoires found in blood. Based on pairwise subsampling, the degree of clonotype sharing among donors was expected to be affected by sequencing depth. Because the study included a small number of donors, the genetic and exposure-history diversity represented was limited. Roughly 5% of naive CD4, around 3.5% of naive CD8, approximately 2.2% of memory CD4, and 0.4% of memory CD8 clonotypes were shared across several donors.

TCR CDR3 regions were amplified from genomic DNA by multiplex PCR using the deep immunoSEQ assay. For each cell subset, the extracted genomic DNA was distributed evenly across all wells of several immunoSEQ 96-well plates, and each plate served as one replicate. Each replicate PCR for sorted subsets received about 200 ng genomic DNA, equal to tens of thousands of T cell genomes. Purified libraries were measured with a Qubit 3.0 fluorometer, size-checked on a Bioanalyzer 2100, and measured again with the KAPA Library Quantification kit. A separate single-read 150-cycle Illumina NextSeq 550 flow cell was used to sequence each immunoSEQ 96-well plate. As for the authors' bioinformatics: Because only junctional sequences without quality scores were contained in the immunoSEQ output, filtering matching that applied to full-length reads could not be performed. Sequences were annotated with PyIR, a Python wrapper for IgBLAST v1.9, and V/J genes and CDR3 were assigned using IMGT germline references. Reads with weak V/J assignments (E-value above 1e-6), missing CDR3, stop codons, out-of-frame junctions, or ambiguous translated residues were removed. V3J clonotypes were defined as sequences sharing an identical inferred V gene, J gene, and CDR3 amino acid sequence. Percentage overlap between repertoires was computed as shared unique clonotypes divided by the size of the smaller repertoire. Richness of each repertoire was evaluated using RTK rarefaction, the Chao1 estimator, and Recon v2.1 estimates of unobserved clonotypes. Generation probabilities were computed with OLGA for all TCRbeta clonotypes obtained by the gDNA method from several donors. Drawn from immuneACCESS, this table holds only the in-frame rearrangements with V and J called that TCRdb kept. Clones are partly lost; checked studies trace under half to an unresolved V gene and leave the rest unexplained. D and trimming come from the DNA, and the V and J calls and clone size come from that table. This sample holds more than 600,000 clones; 92% were observed only once. The ten most abundant clones make up 24% of the sample.

For the CD8 naive samples, CD45RO-negative cells were positively selected for CCR7, yielding a CD45RA+CCR7+ population from which TemRA cells were excluded. Donors were healthy HIV-negative adults with no recently reported acute infections or vaccinations. All donors were Caucasian adults living in Nashville, Tennessee, USA. After blood collection by leukapheresis, PBMCs were isolated using Ficoll-Histopaque density gradient centrifugation and then cryopreserved in the vapor phase of liquid nitrogen. Analytical flow cytometry was used to check the purity and quantity of each magnetically sorted T cell population. Genomic DNA was isolated from every sorted fraction and measured by UV absorbance on a Nanodrop 2000c.

The specimen was naive CD8+ T cells sorted from blood. The cell subset or site tag for this specimen amounts to: CD45RA+CCR7+. This clonotype was obtained from a man aged 25 to 45 in good health. The sequence joins TRBV4-1 to TRBJ2-5, with the D gene too uncertain to name. CDR3 region: CASSQEQYQETQYF. The nucleotide sequence reads as follows: TGCGCCAGCAGCCAAGAGCAGTATCAAGAGACCCAGTACTTC.